Below, 10 T cell receptor beta chains from the same sample are listed, as sequenced in a study of shared clonotypes between healthy human individuals. Sequenced by immunoSEQ multiplex PCR; TCRdb stores in-frame clones only, minus some. The sample yields roughly 2 million clones, approximately 94% seen once. CD8 cells regarded as naive lacked CD45RO, were positively chosen for CCR7, and omitted terminally differentiated effector memory CD45RA+ cells. Sequencing was performed on naive CD8+ T cells sorted from blood. The origin of the receptors is a man younger than 35 in good health.

A note on this clone: Distinct nucleotide sequences in the sample also encode this CDR3. The chain carries TRBV7-9 and TRBJ1-1; D possibly corresponds to TRBD1 (5 bases). The germline CDR1 and CDR2 sequences are SEHNR and FQNEAQ (reference sequence). With 4 bases removed from V and 0 bases from J, the gap between germline ends came to 6 bases. CDR3 length: 13 amino acids. CDR3 residues: CASSSGLNTEAFF. The CDR3 DNA is TGTGCCAGCAGCTCAGGGTTGAACACTGAAGCTTTCTTT.

This chain uses TRBV6-5 with TRBJ1-1; no clear D gene. The CDR3 is 13 amino acids. V lost 2 bases and J lost 6, with 10 bases in between. Germline assignment: CDR1 MNHEY and CDR2 SVGAGI. CDR3 residues: CASSYVFGAEAFF. The CDR3 DNA follows: TGTGCCAGCAGTTACGTGTTCGGGGCTGAAGCTTTCTTT.

Concerning this clone: Other nucleotide sequences from this sample produce the same CDR3. The gene calls are TRBV10-3 and TRBJ1-1; perhaps TRBD1 as D (6 bases). Germline V gene lookup returns CDR1 ENHRY and CDR2 SYGVKD. The germline V and J ends were trimmed by 9 bases and 0 bases, with 8 bases remaining between them. The CDR3 totals 12 residues. CDR3 in amino acids: CAIQGMNTEAFF. For the CDR3, the DNA is TGTGCCATACAGGGTATGAACACTGAAGCTTTCTTT.

The chain joins TRBV7-6 to TRBJ2-3; 9 bases align to TRBD2. The ends lost 6 bases at V and 3 bases at J; junction bases unmatched: 7. CDR1 SGHVS and CDR2 FNYEAQ come from the germline V gene. The CDR3 has 15 residues. CDR3 loop: CASSQGAGGTDTQYF. In DNA form, the CDR3 reads TGTGCCAGCAGTCAGGGAGCGGGAGGAACAGATACGCAGTATTTT.

J is TRBJ2-5 and V is TRBV5-6; 11 positions match TRBD1. After removal of 4 bases from V and 1 base from J, the junction contained 3 bases not matched to a gene. Germline CDR1 is SGHDT and CDR2 is YYEEEE. The CDR3 runs 15 residues. CDR3 nucleotides: TGTGCCAGCAGCATGGGGACAGGGGGCCAAGAGACCCAGTACTTC. This translates into CASSMGTGGQETQYF.

This clone came up once. The chain uses TRBV7-2 and TRBJ2-1, with 7 bases that match TRBD2. V was pared by 1 base and J by 2 bases, with 2 bases of the junction left unmatched. CDR1 is SGHTA, CDR2 FQGNSA, per germline. The CDR3 totals 15 residues. This CDR3 is CASSLGGGPYNEQFF. The DNA of the CDR3 is TGTGCCAGCAGCTTAGGGGGAGGGCCCTACAATGAGCAGTTCTTC.

Comments on this clone: One end of the junction fails to match germline, which may point to a read error. The rearrangement joins TRBV2 to TRBJ2-3; tentative D call: TRBD1 (6 bases). The germline V gene encodes CDR1 SNHLY and CDR2 FYNNEI. The CDR3 spans 14 residues. Written as DNA, the CDR3 is TGTGCCAGCAGTGAGGGCAGGGGCACAAATACGCAGTATTTT. Amino acid sequence: CASSEGRGTNTQYF.

The genes are TRBV27 and TRBJ2-2; maybe TRBD1 (6 bases). This CDR3 comprises 16 residues. The V end lost 2 bases, the J end lost 0 bases, and 10 bases lay between the germline ends. Germline loops: CDR1 MNHEY, CDR2 SMNVEV (reference sequence). CDR3 amino acids: CASSLGPGANTGELFF. The CDR3 DNA sequence: TGTGCCAGCAGTTTAGGGCCAGGGGCGAACACCGGGGAGCTGTTTTTT.

The chain links TRBV5-1 to TRBJ2-7; no clear D. The V gene's germline CDR1 is SGHRS and CDR2 YFSETQ. This CDR3 has 12 amino acids. The germline V and J ends were trimmed by 5 bases and 2 bases, with 8 bases remaining between them. The CDR3 sequence: CASSQDAYEQYF. DNA for the CDR3: TGCGCCAGCAGTCAGGACGCCTACGAGCAGTACTTC.

On this clone itself: Other DNA sequences in this specimen translate into the identical CDR3. The chain carries TRBV5-4 and TRBJ2-5; D is uncertain. Germline assignment: CDR1 SGHNT and CDR2 YYREEE (reference sequence). The germline V and J ends were trimmed by 4 bases and 0 bases, with 4 bases remaining between them. The CDR3 spans 12 residues. CDR3 protein: CASSPYQETQYF. The CDR3 DNA is TGTGCCAGCAGCCCGTACCAAGAGACCCAGTACTTC.